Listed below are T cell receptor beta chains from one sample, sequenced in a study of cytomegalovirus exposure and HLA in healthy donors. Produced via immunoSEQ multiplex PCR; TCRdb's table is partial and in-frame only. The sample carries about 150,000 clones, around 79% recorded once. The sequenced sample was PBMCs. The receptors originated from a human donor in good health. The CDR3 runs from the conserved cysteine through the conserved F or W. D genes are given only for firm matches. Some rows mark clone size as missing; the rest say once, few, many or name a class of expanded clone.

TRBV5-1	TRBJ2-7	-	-	CASSLSLAGEQYF	TGCGCCAGCAGCTTGTCACTAGCTGGCGAGCAGTACTTC
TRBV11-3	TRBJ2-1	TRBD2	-	CASSLGVTSGRLDEQFF	TGTGCCAGCAGCTTAGGCGTGACTAGCGGACGTCTCGATGAGCAGTTCTTC
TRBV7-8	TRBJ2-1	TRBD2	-	CASSLAYKAAGQSYNEQFF	TGTGCCAGCAGCTTAGCCTACAAGGCAGCGGGGCAATCCTACAATGAGCAGTTCTTC
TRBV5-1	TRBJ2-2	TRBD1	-	CASSEDRADTGELFF	TGCGCCAGCTCCGAGGACAGGGCCGACACCGGGGAGCTGTTTTTT
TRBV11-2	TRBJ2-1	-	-	CASSLVHYNEQFF	TGTGCCAGCAGCTTAGTCCACTACAATGAGCAGTTCTTC
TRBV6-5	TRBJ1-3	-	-	CASSSPTGSYDTIYF	TGTGCCAGCAGTTCCCCCACGGGAAGTTATGACACCATATATTTT
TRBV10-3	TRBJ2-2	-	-	CAISGGQGGTGELFF	TGTGCCATCAGTGGGGGTCAGGGGGGCACCGGGGAGCTGTTTTTT
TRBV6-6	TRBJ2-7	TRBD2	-	CASSIAGDEQYF	TGTGCCAGCAGTATAGCGGGTGACGAGCAGTACTTC
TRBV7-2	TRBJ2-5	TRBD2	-	CASLRREGQETQYF	TGTGCCAGCCTTCGGCGGGAGGGTCAAGAGACCCAGTACTTC
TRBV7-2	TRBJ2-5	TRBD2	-	CASSTPGLGGETQYF	TGTGCCAGCAGTACACCGGGACTAGGGGGGGAGACCCAGTACTTC
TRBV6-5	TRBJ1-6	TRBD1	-	CASSSDRERNSPLHF	TGTGCCAGCAGCTCGGACAGGGAGCGTAATTCACCCCTCCACTTT
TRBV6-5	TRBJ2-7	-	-	CASSYSLAGVGEQYF	TGTGCCAGCAGTTACTCGCTGGCAGGGGTGGGCGAGCAGTACTTC
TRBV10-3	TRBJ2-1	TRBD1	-	CATYTGGHNEQFF	TGTGCCACCTATACAGGGGGCCACAATGAGCAGTTCTTC
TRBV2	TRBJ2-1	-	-	CASSEEVVSSYNEQFF	TGTGCCAGCAGTGAAGAAGTGGTGAGCTCCTACAATGAGCAGTTCTTC
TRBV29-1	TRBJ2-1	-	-	CSVFGREQFF	TGCAGCGTTTTTGGGCGAGAGCAGTTCTTC
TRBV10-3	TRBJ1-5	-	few	CAIRDSVGGNQPQHF	TGTGCCATCAGGGACAGTGTCGGCGGCAATCAGCCCCAGCATTTT
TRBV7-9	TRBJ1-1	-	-	CSSSSQVPPGGGTEAFF	TGTTCCAGCAGCTCACAAGTGCCGCCGGGGGGGGGCACTGAAGCTTTCTTT
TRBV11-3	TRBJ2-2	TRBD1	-	CASSLGARGHNTGELFF	TGTGCCAGCAGCTTGGGGGCCAGGGGGCATAACACCGGGGAGCTGTTTTTT
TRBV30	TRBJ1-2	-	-	CAWSVLEGQTTGGYTF	TGTGCCTGGAGTGTACTCGAGGGACAAACTACGGGAGGCTACACCTTC
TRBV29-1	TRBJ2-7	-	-	CSVAQGSSYEQYF	TGCAGCGTAGCTCAGGGGTCCTCCTACGAGCAGTACTTC
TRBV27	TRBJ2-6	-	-	CASSPRDTFLNSGANVLTF	TGTGCCAGCAGCCCCCGGGACACCTTTCTTAACTCTGGGGCCAACGTCCTGACTTTC
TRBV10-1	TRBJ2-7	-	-	CASSETGPYEQYF	TGCGCCAGCAGTGAAACAGGACCCTACGAGCAGTACTTC
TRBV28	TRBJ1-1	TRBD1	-	CASSSPRGQDTEAFF	TGTGCCAGCAGTTCTCCCAGGGGGCAGGACACTGAAGCTTTCTTT
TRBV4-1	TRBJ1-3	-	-	CASSQVGGENTIYF	TGCGCCAGCAGCCAAGTGGGAGGGGAAAACACCATATATTTT
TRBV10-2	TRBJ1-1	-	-	CASRYTSEAFF	TGCGCCAGCAGATATACATCTGAAGCTTTCTTT
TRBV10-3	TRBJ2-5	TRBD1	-	CAIGDPGQNQETQYF	TGTGCCATCGGAGACCCGGGACAGAACCAAGAGACCCAGTACTTC
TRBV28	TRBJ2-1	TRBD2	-	CASSLTSGYNEQFF	TGTGCCAGCAGTTTAACTAGCGGTTACAATGAGCAGTTCTTC
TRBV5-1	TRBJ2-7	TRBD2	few	CASSLGGASGTYEQYF	TGCGCCAGCAGCTTGGGTGGGGCTAGCGGAACCTACGAGCAGTACTTC
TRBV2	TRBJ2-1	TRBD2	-	CASSEAASGSLLEFF	TGTGCCAGCAGTGAAGCGGCTAGCGGGAGTTTACTGGAGTTCTTC